These 21 T cell receptor beta chains were sequenced from one sample in a study of T cell repertoires in cytomegalovirus infection (dated by TCRdb to the late 2010s). Antigens of these TCRs are unknown. The sequencer listed for this sample is Illumina HiSeq 1500. The public sequencing data were trimmed at Q25 with fastp and processed into clonotypes with MiXCR by TCRdb, which kept only in-frame beta chains. CDR3 protein sequences are deduplicated, and each keeps its most common genes and DNA. This sample holds about 570,000 distinct CDR3 sequences; under 45% were observed only once. Together, the top ten hold more than 40% of the sample. Per the publication, the treatment or condition label means: in vitro stimulation with specific CMV peptide epitopes to enrich CMV-specific T cells. The material was cultured PBMCs, obtained from culture after CMV antigen stimulation. The origin of the receptors is a human donor in good health (CMV status not recorded). Some clones in this sample may be carry-over from other donors' samples.

This clonotype occurred many times. This chain uses TRBV7-2 with TRBJ2-5, with a weak D call TRBD2 (7 bases). This CDR3 has 15 amino acids. Between the trimmed V and J ends, which lost 0 bases and 9 bases, there was a span of 17 bases. Per germline, CDR1 SGHTA and CDR2 FQGNSA. As DNA, the CDR3 is TGTGCCAGCAGCTTAGCTCCCGGGGGGCAAGGGGCCCAGTACTTC. Its translation is CASSLAPGGQGAQYF.

This clonotype has a handful of counts. The chain is built from TRBV9 and TRBJ2-1; tentatively, D is TRBD2 (5 bases). V was pared by 0 bases and J by 4 bases, with 5 bases between. The CDR3 extends over 13 amino acids. Germline assignment: CDR1 SGDLS and CDR2 YYNGEE. CDR3 sequence reads: CASSVGEYNEQFF. In nucleotides, the CDR3 is TGTGCCAGCAGCGTAGGGGAGTACAATGAGCAGTTCTTC.

The chain combines TRBV12-3 or TRBV12-4 with TRBJ1-4; D unresolved. The CDR3 totals 12 residues. The V gene lost 1 base and the J gene lost 8 bases, with 5 bases spanning the gap. CDR3 loop: CASSLGPEKLFF. CDR3 coding DNA: TGTGCCAGCAGTTTAGGTCCCGAAAAACTGTTTTTT.

The genes are TRBV27 and TRBJ1-5, with D possibly being TRBD1 (6 bases). The CDR3 covers 13 residues. Germline assignment: CDR1 MNHEY and CDR2 SMNVEV (reference sequence). V was clipped by 5 bases and J by 9 bases, with 14 bases between them. The chain's CDR3 is CASSAKTGTPQHF. The CDR3 bases are TGTGCCAGCAGTGCCAAAACAGGGACGCCCCAGCATTTT.

The CDR3 region has the DNA TGTGCCAGCAGTAAACAGGGGTACAATCAGCCCCAGCATTTT. Translated, it gives CASSKQGYNQPQHF. V is TRBV27 and J is TRBJ1-5, with 7 bases lining up with TRBD1. The CDR3 has 14 amino acids. In germline, CDR1 is MNHEY, CDR2 SMNVEV (reference sequence). J was trimmed by 3 bases and V by 5 bases; bases with no gene match: 4.

The chain joins TRBV6-5 to TRBJ2-5, with TRBD1 as a possible D gene (6 bases). The germline V gene encodes CDR1 MNHEY and CDR2 SVGAGI. V dropped 0 bases and J dropped 1 base, with 15 bases sitting between them. This CDR3 comprises 17 residues. The CDR3 DNA sequence: TGTGCCAGCAGTTACTCGTATCCAGGACAGATCCAAGAGACCCAGTACTTC. This encodes CASSYSYPGQIQETQYF.

This clonotype was observed a handful of times. The chain uses TRBV4-3 and TRBJ2-7; no clear D gene. The V end lost 0 bases, the J end lost 3 bases, and 12 bases lay between the germline ends. Germline lookup yields CDR1 LGHNA and CDR2 YSLEER. The CDR3 contains 15 residues. CDR3 residues: CASSQDFLGHYEQYF. The CDR3 nucleotides are TGCGCCAGCAGCCAAGATTTTCTAGGTCACTACGAGCAGTACTTC.

A single count supports this clonotype. The V gene is TRBV10-3, the J gene TRBJ2-3; the match to TRBD1 covers 7 bases. V was pared by 2 bases and J by 2 bases, with 7 bases of the junction left unmatched. CDR1 and CDR2 from the germline V gene are ENHRY and SYGVKD. The CDR3 runs to 16 residues. CDR3 residues: CAISEPQGVYTDTQYF. CDR3 DNA: TGTGCCATCAGTGAGCCCCAGGGGGTCTACACAGATACGCAGTATTTT.

A few counts support this clonotype. The chain carries TRBV7-2 and TRBJ1-4; 8 nucleotides line up with TRBD1. The germline CDR1 and CDR2 sequences are SGHTA and FQGNSA. V lost 4 bases and J lost 7; bases outside the gene matches: 8. The CDR3 runs 15 residues. CDR3 amino acids: CASSSDRGGGEKLFF. As DNA, the CDR3 is TGTGCCAGCAGCTCCGACAGGGGCGGTGGTGAAAAACTGTTTTTT. Filled out from reference TRBV7-2 and TRBJ1-4, the complete variable domain reads GAGVSQSPSNKVTEKGKDVELRCDPISGHTALYWYRQSLGQGLEFLIYFQGNSAPDKSGLPSDRFSAERTGGSVSTLTIQRTQQEDSAVYLCASSSDRGGGEKLFFGSGTQLSVL.

The table lists this clonotype with a few counts. The rearrangement links TRBV6-6 to TRBJ2-7; D gene uncertain. V was shortened by 5 bases and J by 0 bases, with 17 bases between the two germline ends. CDR1 is MNHNY and CDR2 is SVGAGI in the germline V gene (reference sequence). The CDR3 length is 16 residues. CDR3 sequence: CASSAGPSLSSYEQYF. Written as DNA, the CDR3 is TGTGCCAGCAGTGCTGGACCGTCACTAAGCTCCTACGAGCAGTACTTC.

V usage is TRBV4-3 and J usage is TRBJ2-1; TRBD2 aligns across 9 bases. Germline CDR1 LGHNA, CDR2 YSLEER. V was pared by 4 bases and J by 9 bases, with 10 bases of the junction left unmatched. The CDR3 is 15 amino acids. The CDR3: CASSLVSASGTEQFF. The CDR3 DNA follows: TGCGCCAGCAGCCTAGTAAGCGCTAGCGGGACTGAGCAGTTCTTC.

This clonotype was observed a handful of times. The CDR3 DNA sequence: TGTGCCAGCAGTTACGGACAGCTGGGCGGGCAGTACTTC. As protein: CASSYGQLGGQYF. V is TRBV6-2 or TRBV6-3 and J is TRBJ2-7; D is perhaps TRBD1 (6 bases). The CDR3 consists of 13 residues. Germline CDR1 and CDR2: MNHEY and SVGEGT. Trimming stripped 2 bases from V and 9 bases from J, with 14 bases between.

This clonotype has more than one count but fewer than ten. The chain links TRBV10-3 to TRBJ2-5; 12 nucleotides line up with TRBD2. The CDR3 is 14 amino acids. V shed 8 bases, J shed 4 bases, and the junction held 5 bases outside the gene matches. Germline V gene sequence: CDR1 ENHRY, CDR2 SYGVKD. CDR3 nucleotide sequence: TGTGCCATCGCGACTAGCGGGAGCGGAGAGACCCAGTACTTC. Protein sequence: CAIATSGSGETQYF.

The chain employs TRBV3-1 and TRBJ1-1, with 7 bases lining up with TRBD1. Germline CDR1 and CDR2: LGHDT and YNNKEL (reference sequence). The length of the CDR3 is 15 residues. V shed 4 bases and J 4 bases; nucleotides not matched to a gene: 9. Here the CDR3 DNA reads TGTGCCAGCAGCCGCCAGGGGGTCGGGCGCACTGAAGCTTTCTTT. Its translation is CASSRQGVGRTEAFF.

This clonotype was counted only a few times. The rearrangement joins TRBV7-8 to TRBJ2-1; 9 nucleotides line up with TRBD2. The CDR3 is 19 amino acids. V lost 1 base and J lost 5; bases outside the gene matches: 15. Germline lookup yields CDR1 SGHVS and CDR2 FQNEAQ. CDR3 region: CASSLVWEHVAGVNNEQFF. In DNA form, the CDR3 reads TGTGCCAGCAGCTTAGTATGGGAACACGTAGCGGGAGTGAACAATGAGCAGTTCTTC. Looking up the rest from reference TRBV7-8 and TRBJ2-1 gives the full variable domain: GAGVSQSPRYKVAKRGQDVALRCDPISGHVSLFWYQQALGQGPEFLTYFQNEAQLDKSGLPSDRFFAERPEGSVSTLKIQRTQQEDSAVYLCASSLVWEHVAGVNNEQFFGPGTRLTVL.

This clonotype has just one count. The chain employs TRBV7-2 and TRBJ2-7; 9 bases line up with TRBD2. The germline V gene encodes CDR1 SGHTA and CDR2 FQGNSA. The V segment lost 6 bases and the J segment 4 bases; nucleotides outside the gene matches: 13. The CDR3 is 16 residues long. CDR3 in amino acids: CASSSPSGRTRYEQYF. Here the CDR3 DNA reads TGTGCCAGCAGTTCACCGAGCGGGAGGACTCGGTACGAGCAGTACTTC.

This clonotype appeared a few times. The chain employs TRBV7-2 and TRBJ1-2; TRBD1 is a possible D gene (6 bases). With 3 bases removed from V and 3 bases from J, the gap between germline ends came to 14 bases. The CDR3 extends over 15 amino acids. The germline V gene encodes CDR1 SGHTA and CDR2 FQGNSA. This CDR3 reads CASSFDAGADYGYTF. For the CDR3, the DNA is TGTGCCAGCAGCTTCGATGCGGGGGCGGACTATGGCTACACCTTC.

The genes are TRBV5-5 and TRBJ1-5; tentatively, D is TRBD1 (6 bases). The CDR3 is 15 residues long. V lost 4 bases and J 5 bases, leaving 16 bases between the germline ends. The germline CDR1 and CDR2 sequences are SGHKS and YYEKEE (reference sequence). DNA for the CDR3: TGTGCCAGCAGCCAGGGGCCGCTTTACGATCAGCCCCAGCATTTT. Amino acids: CASSQGPLYDQPQHF. The variable domain in full, completed from reference TRBV5-5 and TRBJ1-5, reads DAGVTQSPTHLIKTRGQQVTLRCSPISGHKSVSWYQQVLGQGPQFIFQYYEKEERGRGNFPDRFSARQFPNYSSELNVNALLLGDSALYLCASSQGPLYDQPQHFGDGTRLSIL.

The chain carries TRBV6-5 and TRBJ1-2; D gene ambiguous. Germline-derived CDR1 and CDR2 are MNHEY and SVGAGI. The CDR3 is 14 amino acids. The V and J ends lost 0 bases and 8 bases respectively, with 13 bases between them. This chain's CDR3 is CASSYSASLGGYTF. The CDR3 DNA follows: TGTGCCAGCAGTTACTCAGCCAGCCTAGGGGGCTACACCTTC.

In its sample, this clonotype was seen many times. The rearrangement uses TRBV7-2 and TRBJ2-3, with TRBD2 matching over 9 bases. The ends lost 3 bases at V and 7 bases at J; junction bases unmatched: 11. Germline V gene data show CDR1 as SGHTA and CDR2 as FQGNSA. CDR3 size: 16 residues. The CDR3 protein is CASSFVTSGGLNTQYF. Written as DNA, the CDR3 is TGTGCCAGCAGCTTTGTGACTAGCGGAGGGTTAAATACGCAGTATTTT.

The genes are TRBV7-2 and TRBJ1-3; TRBD1 matches 9 bases. This CDR3 has 19 residues. J lost 0 bases, V lost 4 bases, and 13 bases had no gene match. Germline V gene lookup returns CDR1 SGHTA and CDR2 FQGNSA. CDR3 nucleotide sequence: TGTGCCAGCAGCTCAGTAGTCCCGGGACAGGGTGCCTCTGGAAACACCATATATTTT. Amino acid sequence: CASSSVVPGQGASGNTIYF. The full variable domain, completed using reference TRBV7-2 and TRBJ1-3, is GAGVSQSPSNKVTEKGKDVELRCDPISGHTALYWYRQSLGQGLEFLIYFQGNSAPDKSGLPSDRFSAERTGGSVSTLTIQRTQQEDSAVYLCASSSVVPGQGASGNTIYFGEGSWLTVV.